These 32 T cell receptor beta chains originate from one sample sequenced in a study of blood T cell repertoires in COVID-19. Here immunoSEQ multiplex PCR was the method, and the copy in TCRdb shows in-frame clones only, minus some. The sample shows around 130,000 clones, about four fifths of them seen only once. Specimen: peripheral blood. All receptors come from a man aged 35 to 55 with active or convalescent COVID-19.

The table lists this clone with a few counts. This chain uses TRBV19 with TRBJ1-1; TRBD1 agrees at 7 bases. The ends lost 7 bases at V and 0 bases at J; junction bases unmatched: 5. CDR1 LNHDA and CDR2 SQIVND come from the germline V gene (reference sequence). The CDR3 is 14 residues long. The CDR3 sequence is CASTKTGLNTEAFF. As DNA, the CDR3 is TGTGCCAGTACCAAGACAGGGTTGAACACTGAAGCTTTCTTT.

The V call is TRBV7-2, the J call TRBJ2-7; TRBD1 matches 8 bases. Per the germline V gene, CDR1 is SGHTA and CDR2 is FQGNSA. Trimming removed 3 bases from V and 4 bases from J; junction bases left unmatched: 8. CDR3 size: 15 residues. The CDR3 nucleotides are TGTGCCAGCAGCTTCAGACGGGACAGGACTTACGAGCAGTACTTC. This gives the protein CASSFRRDRTYEQYF.

This clone has just one count. The chain is built from TRBV29-1 and TRBJ2-2, with D uncertain. Per germline, CDR1 SQVTM and CDR2 ANQGSEA. This CDR3 is built from 13 residues. The germline V and J ends were trimmed by 4 bases and 0 bases, with 6 bases remaining between them. The CDR3 nucleotides are TGCAGCGTTGTTGTAGCGAACACCGGGGAGCTGTTTTTT. It specifies CSVVVANTGELFF.

The chain is built from TRBV9 and TRBJ2-2, with TRBD1 matching over 9 bases. J lost 5 bases, V lost 3 bases, and 2 bases had no gene match. The CDR3 has 14 residues. Germline-derived CDR1 and CDR2 are SGDLS and YYNGEE. Here the CDR3 DNA reads TGTGCCAGCAGCGCCGACAGGGGGACCGGGGAGCTGTTTTTT. Encoded protein: CASSADRGTGELFF. Supplemented by reference TRBV9 and TRBJ2-2, the full variable domain reads DSGVTQTPKHLITATGQRVTLRCSPRSGDLSVYWYQQSLDQGLQFLIQYYNGEERAKGNILERFSAQQFPDLHSELNLSSLELGDSALYFCASSADRGTGELFFGEGSRLTVL.

This clone was found a few times. V usage is TRBV5-1 and J usage is TRBJ1-1; 8 bases map to TRBD1. The V gene end was trimmed by 4 bases and the J gene end by 0 bases; junction bases not matched to a gene: 5. This CDR3 comprises 15 residues. Germline CDR1 reads SGHRS; CDR2 reads YFSETQ. The CDR3 sequence is CASSGKTGVNTEAFF. The DNA for the CDR3 is TGCGCCAGCAGCGGGAAGACAGGGGTGAACACTGAAGCTTTCTTT.

V gene TRBV9 combines with J gene TRBJ2-2; weak D call: TRBD1 (6 bases). CDR1 and CDR2 (germline): SGDLS, YYNGEE. With 0 bases removed from V and 5 bases from J, the gap between germline ends came to 17 bases. This CDR3 is built from 17 residues. Written as DNA, the CDR3 is TGTGCCAGCAGCGTAGGCAGGGGCTTTGACTCAACCGGGGAGCTGTTTTTT. This codes for CASSVGRGFDSTGELFF.

The genes are TRBV7-9 and TRBJ1-6; D is perhaps TRBD1 (6 bases). Germline-derived CDR1 and CDR2 are SEHNR and FQNEAQ (reference sequence). This CDR3 contains 14 residues. Trimming shortened V by 2 bases and J by 7 bases, and 9 bases separated the two germline ends. CDR3 nucleotides: TGTGCCAGCAGCTTAAAACAGGGCAATTCACCCCTCCACTTT. Translated: CASSLKQGNSPLHF.

This clone was detected once. The gene calls are TRBV15 and TRBJ2-4; 7 bases match TRBD1. The V segment lost 1 base and the J segment 0 bases; nucleotides outside the gene matches: 6. CDR1 and CDR2 from the germline V gene are LNHNV and YYDKDF (reference sequence). The CDR3 runs to 17 residues. CDR3 nucleotide sequence: TGTGCCACCAGCAGAGCTTGGGACAGTGTAGCCAAAAACATTCAGTACTTC. Its translation: CATSRAWDSVAKNIQYF.

The CDR3 coding sequence is TGCGCCAGCAGCGAACCGGGACAGGGTTCCAATGAGCAGTTCTTC. Translated, it gives CASSEPGQGSNEQFF. J is TRBJ2-1 and V is TRBV5-1, with TRBD1 matching over 9 bases. Germline V gene sequence: CDR1 SGHRS, CDR2 YFSETQ. The CDR3 consists of 15 residues. Trimming cost V 4 bases and J 6 bases; bases outside gene matches: 8. Full variable domain (rest looked up from reference TRBV5-1 and TRBJ2-1): KAGVTQTPRYLIKTRGQQVTLSCSPISGHRSVSWYQQTPGQGLQFLFEYFSETQRNKGNFPGRFSGRQFSNSRSEMNVSTLELGDSALYLCASSEPGQGSNEQFFGPGTRLTVL.

The chain recombines TRBV27 with TRBJ1-5; TRBD1 matches at 8 bases. Germline loops: CDR1 MNHEY, CDR2 SMNVEV (reference sequence). V gave up 6 bases and J gave up 4 bases; unmatched junction bases: 5. The CDR3 loop spans 14 amino acids. Written as DNA, the CDR3 is TGTGCCAGCAGCCCTGACAGGGGAAATCAGCCCCAGCATTTT. Amino acid sequence: CASSPDRGNQPQHF.

The rearrangement links TRBV11-2 to TRBJ2-6; D is unresolved. V was cut by 1 base and J by 2 bases, with 15 bases left in between. Per the germline V gene, CDR1 is SGHAT and CDR2 is FQNNGV. The CDR3 covers 18 residues. Here the CDR3 DNA reads TGTGCCAGCAGCTTAGCGAGCCCCGGAGTCCCTGGGGCCAACGTCCTGACTTTC. Amino acid sequence: CASSLASPGVPGANVLTF.

V and J are TRBV6-5 and TRBJ2-2; possible D gene TRBD2, 5 bases. Germline V gene lookup returns CDR1 MNHEY and CDR2 SVGAGI. Trimming stripped 11 bases from V and 0 bases from J, with 10 bases between. The CDR3 extends over 13 amino acids. The CDR3 nucleotides are TGTGCCCCCGGGGATTCGAACACCGGGGAGCTGTTTTTT. Amino acids: CAPGDSNTGELFF.

This clone was observed a few times. The chain employs TRBV10-1 and TRBJ2-7; 8 bases are shared with TRBD1. CDR3 size: 17 residues. Germline V gives CDR1 WNHNN, CDR2 SYGVQD (reference sequence). The ends lost 3 bases at V and 3 bases at J; junction bases unmatched: 13. This chain's CDR3 is CASSDGSRGQGNYEQYF. CDR3 DNA sequence: TGCGCCAGCAGTGATGGCTCTCGAGGACAGGGCAACTACGAGCAGTACTTC.

This sequence joins TRBV6-2 or TRBV6-3 and TRBJ1-5, with 7 bases identical to TRBD1. This CDR3 is 15 amino acids long. With V trimmed by 4 bases and J by 0 bases, 3 bases remained unmatched. CDR1 MNHEY and CDR2 SVGEGT come from the germline V gene. Written as DNA, the CDR3 is TGTGCCAGCAGTTGGACAGGTCATAGCAATCAGCCCCAGCATTTT. Its protein product is CASSWTGHSNQPQHF.

V is TRBV9 and J is TRBJ1-2; 9 nucleotides agree with TRBD1. Germline V gene data show CDR1 as SGDLS and CDR2 as YYNGEE. V trimming: 4 bases; J trimming: 6 bases; junction bases outside the gene matches: 16. The CDR3 length is 17 residues. Here the CDR3 reads CASSPGGQGLPLDGYTF. CDR3 coding DNA: TGTGCCAGCAGCCCGGGGGGACAGGGCCTCCCGCTTGATGGCTACACCTTC.

This chain links TRBV6-1 with TRBJ2-7; 9 bases are shared with TRBD2. The CDR3 contains 16 residues. Germline CDR1 reads MNHNS; CDR2 reads SASEGT. V lost 2 bases to trimming and J lost 2 bases; unmatched junction nucleotides: 7. The CDR3 sequence: CASSEYGSGGPYEQYF. The CDR3, as DNA: TGTGCCAGCAGTGAATACGGAAGCGGGGGGCCCTACGAGCAGTACTTC.

The chain combines TRBV5-6 with TRBJ1-2; 7 bases map to TRBD1. V shed 4 bases, J shed 4 bases, and the junction held 4 bases outside the gene matches. Germline V CDR1 and CDR2: SGHDT, YYEEEE. This CDR3 region has 13 residues. The CDR3 loop is CASSQDRFYGYTF. The CDR3, as DNA: TGTGCCAGCAGCCAGGACAGGTTCTATGGCTACACCTTC.

J is TRBJ2-3 and V is TRBV5-1, with a weak D call TRBD2 (7 bases). Germline V gene data show CDR1 as SGHRS and CDR2 as YFSETQ. The CDR3 loop spans 15 amino acids. V lost 0 bases to trimming and J lost 1 base, with 9 bases between them. CDR3 sequence: CASSLEGGRTDTQYF. CDR3 DNA sequence: TGCGCCAGCAGCTTGGAGGGGGGGCGCACAGATACGCAGTATTTT.

The rearrangement links TRBV5-5 to TRBJ2-7, with D possibly TRBD1 on 7 matching bases. Germline values: CDR1 SGHKS, CDR2 YYEKEE (reference sequence). This CDR3 contains 15 residues. The V end was cut by 3 bases, the J end by 2 bases, with 15 bases between. The CDR3 DNA sequence: TGTGCCAGCAGCTCGGCGGGACAGTCAACCTACGAGCAGTACTTC. This codes for CASSSAGQSTYEQYF. The full variable domain, completed using reference TRBV5-5 and TRBJ2-7, is DAGVTQSPTHLIKTRGQQVTLRCSPISGHKSVSWYQQVLGQGPQFIFQYYEKEERGRGNFPDRFSARQFPNYSSELNVNALLLGDSALYLCASSSAGQSTYEQYFGPGTRLTVT.

The chain carries TRBV7-3 and TRBJ2-3; D call uncertain. V dropped 6 bases and J dropped 4 bases, with 8 bases sitting between them. Germline-derived CDR1 and CDR2 are SGHTA and FQGTGA. The CDR3 consists of 12 residues. The CDR3 here is CASSDSADTQYF. The CDR3 region has the DNA TGTGCCAGCAGTGATAGTGCAGATACGCAGTATTTT.

This CDR3 is CASSRGGYTEAFF. The CDR3 region has the DNA TGTGCCAGCAGTCGAGGGGGCTACACTGAAGCTTTCTTT. V gene TRBV12-3 or TRBV12-4 combines with J gene TRBJ1-1; the match to TRBD1 covers 7 bases. Germline trimming cut 5 bases from V and 3 bases from J; bases unmatched to any gene: 3. The CDR3 sequence is 13 residues long.

The chain combines TRBV27 with TRBJ2-5, with TRBD1 identical over 8 bases. This CDR3 comprises 15 residues. V shed 4 bases and J 5 bases; nucleotides not matched to a gene: 9. Germline CDR1 and CDR2: MNHEY and SMNVEV (reference sequence). CDR3 sequence: CASSSLGQASETQYF. Written as DNA, the CDR3 is TGTGCCAGCAGTTCATTGGGACAGGCCTCGGAGACCCAGTACTTC.

This chain connects TRBV10-3 to TRBJ2-2, with TRBD1 as a possible D gene (5 bases). CDR1 is ENHRY, CDR2 SYGVKD, per germline. Trimming removed 3 bases from V and 6 bases from J, with 14 bases in between. CDR3 length: 15 residues. In DNA form, the CDR3 reads TGTGCCATCAGTGATCAGGGCAGGCTCCCCGGGGAGCTGTTTTTT. Translating gives CAISDQGRLPGELFF.

The genes are TRBV19 and TRBJ2-3, with a tentative D call TRBD2 (7 bases). The germline V gene has CDR1 LNHDA and CDR2 SQIVND (reference sequence). Trimming took 4 bases from V and 6 from J, leaving 26 bases between them. The CDR3 contains 18 residues. CDR3: CASSTGRGGGPQADTQYF. The CDR3 DNA reads as TGTGCCAGTAGTACCGGACGAGGGGGGGGGCCCCAGGCCGATACGCAGTATTTT. Full variable domain (remainder filled in from reference TRBV19 and TRBJ2-3): DGGITQSPKYLFRKEGQNVTLSCEQNLNHDAMYWYRQDPGQGLRLIYYSQIVNDFQKGDIAEGYSVSREKKESFPLTVTSAQKNPTAFYLCASSTGRGGGPQADTQYFGPGTRLTVL.

DNA for the CDR3: TGTGCCAGCAGTGAAAACAGGAAGAACACCGGGGAGCTGTTTTTT. The encoded protein is CASSENRKNTGELFF. V usage is TRBV6-1 and J usage is TRBJ2-2; possible D gene TRBD1, 5 bases. CDR1 MNHNS and CDR2 SASEGT come from the germline V gene. The CDR3 is 15 residues long. Trimming removed 2 bases from V and 1 base from J, with 8 bases in between.

This clone was found once. This sequence joins TRBV29-1 and TRBJ1-2, with a weak D call TRBD1 (5 bases). V was shortened by 3 bases and J by 5 bases, with 13 bases between the two germline ends. This CDR3 region has 13 residues. Per germline, CDR1 SQVTM and CDR2 ANQGSEA. The CDR3 region has the DNA TGCAGCGTTGATCCCGGGGGTCTTTATGGCTACACCTTC. The encoded protein is CSVDPGGLYGYTF.

This chain links TRBV9 with TRBJ1-2, with a possible D match to TRBD1 (6 bases). Germline lookup yields CDR1 SGDLS and CDR2 YYNGEE. Trimming stripped 2 bases from V and 6 bases from J, with 11 bases between. The CDR3 length is 13 residues. CDR3: CASSVVNRDGYTF. As DNA, the CDR3 is TGTGCCAGCAGCGTGGTCAACAGGGATGGCTACACCTTC.

A few counts support this clone. V usage is TRBV6-5 and J usage is TRBJ1-5, with D unclear. The CDR3 is 13 residues long. V was clipped by 4 bases and J by 7 bases, with 11 bases between them. CDR1 is MNHEY, CDR2 SVGAGI, per germline. Here the CDR3 DNA reads TGTGCCAGCAGTTTAGCGGGCACACAGCCCCAGCATTTT. This translates into CASSLAGTQPQHF.

The chain uses TRBV27 and TRBJ1-1; 8 positions agree with TRBD1. The CDR3 length is 15 residues. CDR1 is MNHEY, CDR2 SMNVEV, per germline (reference sequence). Trimming cost V 7 bases and J 1 base; bases outside gene matches: 8. CDR3 in amino acids: CASTNQGAGNTEAFF. DNA for the CDR3: TGTGCCAGCACCAATCAGGGGGCCGGGAACACTGAAGCTTTCTTT.

The chain links TRBV7-9 to TRBJ1-1, with 8 positions matching TRBD1. The CDR3 extends over 15 amino acids. Trimming at V came to 5 bases and at J to 4 bases, leaving 9 bases not matched to a gene. The V gene's germline CDR1 is SEHNR and CDR2 FQNEAQ (reference sequence). CDR3 residues: CASSPNQGAGTEAFF. In DNA form, the CDR3 reads TGTGCCAGCAGCCCAAATCAGGGGGCTGGCACTGAAGCTTTCTTT.

Only one count was recorded for this clone. The chain joins TRBV7-2 to TRBJ1-5; the D is unclear. CDR1 is SGHTA, CDR2 FQGNSA, per germline. V lost 5 bases, J lost 9 bases, and 14 bases lay in between. The CDR3 totals 13 residues. The CDR3 sequence: CASSPLGGGPQHF. The CDR3 coding sequence is TGTGCCAGCAGCCCCCTGGGTGGAGGGCCCCAGCATTTT.

This clone appeared a single time. V and J are TRBV18 and TRBJ2-3, with D possibly TRBD2 on 6 matching bases. Germline V gene sequence: CDR1 KGHSH, CDR2 LQKENI. The CDR3 loop spans 15 amino acids. The ends were cut back, 6 bases at V and 2 bases at J, with 15 bases in the middle. The CDR3 here is CASSQLGTSTDTQYF. CDR3 bases: TGTGCCAGCTCCCAACTCGGGACTTCCACAGATACGCAGTATTTT.